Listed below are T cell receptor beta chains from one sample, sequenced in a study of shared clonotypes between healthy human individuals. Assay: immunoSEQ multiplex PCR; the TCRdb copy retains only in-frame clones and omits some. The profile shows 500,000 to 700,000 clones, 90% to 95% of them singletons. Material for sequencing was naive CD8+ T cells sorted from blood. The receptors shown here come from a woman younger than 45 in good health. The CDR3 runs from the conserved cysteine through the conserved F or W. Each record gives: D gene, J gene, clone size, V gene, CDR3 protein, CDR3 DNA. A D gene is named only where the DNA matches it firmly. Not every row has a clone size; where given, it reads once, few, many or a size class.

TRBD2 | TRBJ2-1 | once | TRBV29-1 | CSVALTSGRGEEQFF | TGCAGCGTCGCCCTGACTAGCGGGAGAGGGGAGGAGCAGTTCTTC
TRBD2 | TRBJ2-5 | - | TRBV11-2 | CASSSTSGRAFVETQYF | TGTGCCAGCAGCTCGACTAGCGGGAGGGCCTTCGTAGAGACCCAGTACTTC
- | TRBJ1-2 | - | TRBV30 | CAWFPSQGSGYGYTF | TGTGCCTGGTTCCCCTCACAGGGCAGCGGCTATGGCTACACCTTC
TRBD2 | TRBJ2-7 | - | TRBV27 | CASSSEAGGTYEQYF | TGTGCCAGCAGTTCGGAAGCGGGAGGGACCTACGAGCAGTACTTC
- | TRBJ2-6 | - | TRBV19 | CASSPSDLLSGANVLTF | TGTGCCAGTAGTCCTTCGGACCTCCTCTCTGGGGCCAACGTCCTGACTTTC
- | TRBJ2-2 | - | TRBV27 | CASSYGSRTGELFF | TGTGCCAGCAGTTATGGGAGTCGGACCGGGGAGCTGTTTTTT
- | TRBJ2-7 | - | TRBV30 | CAWSWREGAYEQYF | TGTGCCTGGAGTTGGAGGGAGGGGGCCTACGAGCAGTACTTC
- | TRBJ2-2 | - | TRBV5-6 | CASSYGTTNTGELFF | TGTGCCAGCAGCTACGGGACAACGAACACCGGGGAGCTGTTTTTT
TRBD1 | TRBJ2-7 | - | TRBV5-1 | CASSPRDRGSPWYF | TGCGCCAGCAGCCCCCGCGACAGGGGGAGCCCTTGGTACTTC
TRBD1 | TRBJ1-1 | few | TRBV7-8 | CASSIQGKNTEAFF | TGTGCCAGCAGCATACAGGGGAAGAACACTGAAGCTTTCTTT
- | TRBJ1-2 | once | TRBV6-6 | CASTGSMWDQIYGYTF | TGTGCCAGCACGGGGAGTATGTGGGATCAAATTTATGGCTACACCTTC
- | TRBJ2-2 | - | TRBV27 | CASTGIGTTGELFF | TGTGCCAGCACAGGGATAGGGACGACCGGGGAGCTGTTTTTT
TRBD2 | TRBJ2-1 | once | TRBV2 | CACPPLAGTYEQFF | TGTGCCTGCCCCCCCCTAGCGGGAACGTATGAGCAGTTCTTC
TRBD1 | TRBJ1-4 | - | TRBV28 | CASSFQGADEKLFF | TGTGCCAGCAGTTTCCAGGGGGCGGACGAAAAACTGTTTTTT
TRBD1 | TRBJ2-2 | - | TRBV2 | CASSPGQGAHGELFF | TGTGCCAGCAGCCCGGGACAGGGGGCGCACGGGGAGCTGTTTTTT
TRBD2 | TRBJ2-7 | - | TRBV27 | CASSSGTSGRSYEQYF | TGTGCCAGCAGTTCAGGGACTAGCGGGAGGTCGTACGAGCAGTACTTC
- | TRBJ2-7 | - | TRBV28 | CASSLVGQSYEQYF | TGTGCCAGCAGTTTAGTAGGGCAGTCCTACGAGCAGTACTTC
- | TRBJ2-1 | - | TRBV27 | CASSLSRGNEQFF | TGTGCCAGCAGTTTATCGAGGGGAAATGAGCAGTTCTTC
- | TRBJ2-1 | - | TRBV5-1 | CASRDYTGYNEQFF | TGCGCCAGCAGGGACTATACTGGCTACAATGAGCAGTTCTTC
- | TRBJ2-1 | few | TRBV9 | CASSEGGFVYNEQFF | TGTGCCAGCAGCGAGGGAGGATTCGTCTACAATGAGCAGTTCTTC
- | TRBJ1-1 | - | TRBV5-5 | CASSFTAWNTEAFF | TGTGCCAGCAGCTTCACAGCCTGGAACACTGAAGCTTTCTTT
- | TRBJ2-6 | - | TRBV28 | CASSSGYSSGANVLTF | TGTGCCAGCAGTTCGGGATACAGCTCTGGGGCCAACGTCCTGACTTTC
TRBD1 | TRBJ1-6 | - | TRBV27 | CASSPTGGPNSPLHF | TGTGCCAGCAGTCCCACAGGGGGCCCAAATTCACCCCTCCACTTT
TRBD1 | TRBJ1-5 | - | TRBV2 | CASSTGTVNFQPQHF | TGTGCCAGCAGCACCGGGACAGTCAATTTTCAGCCCCAGCATTTT
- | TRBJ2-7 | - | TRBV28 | CASSRVGARTYEQYF | TGTGCCAGCAGTCGGGTGGGGGCGCGTACCTACGAGCAGTACTTC
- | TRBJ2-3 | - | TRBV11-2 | CASSLTPAVRDTQYF | TGTGCCAGCAGCCTAACACCCGCCGTGCGGGATACGCAGTATTTT
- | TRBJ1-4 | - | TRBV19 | CASSNPKEKLFF | TGTGCCAGTAGTAACCCCAAGGAAAAACTGTTTTTT
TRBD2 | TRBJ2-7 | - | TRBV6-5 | CASTPGGPYEQYF | TGTGCCAGCACTCCGGGGGGTCCCTACGAGCAGTACTTC
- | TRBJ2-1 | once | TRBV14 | CASSQWLGDGEQFF | TGTGCCAGCAGCCAATGGTTAGGGGACGGTGAGCAGTTCTTC
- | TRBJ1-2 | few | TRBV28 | CASSFGQSYGYTF | TGTGCCAGCAGTTTCGGACAGAGCTATGGCTACACCTTC
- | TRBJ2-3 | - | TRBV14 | CASSQYSTDTQYF | TGTGCCAGCAGCCAGTACTCCACAGATACGCAGTATTTT
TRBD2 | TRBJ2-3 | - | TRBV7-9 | CASSLELAGAPDTQYF | TGTGCCAGCAGCTTAGAACTAGCGGGAGCCCCAGATACGCAGTATTTT
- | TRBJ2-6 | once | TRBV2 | CASSDWAGGGATQGFGANVLTF | TGTGCCAGCAGTGATTGGGCGGGCGGAGGTGCGACACAGGGTTTCGGGGCCAACGTCCTGACTTTC
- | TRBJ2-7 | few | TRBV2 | CASSGKDGSYEQYF | TGTGCCAGCAGCGGAAAGGACGGCTCCTACGAGCAGTACTTC
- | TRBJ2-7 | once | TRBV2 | CASSPRVVASYEQYF | TGTGCCAGCAGCCCCAGGGTGGTGGCCTCCTACGAGCAGTACTTC
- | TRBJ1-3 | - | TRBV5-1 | CASSLGVKAGNTIYF | TGCGCCAGCAGCTTGGGGGTCAAAGCTGGAAACACCATATATTTT
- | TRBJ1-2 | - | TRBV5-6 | CASSQRPGSGYGYTF | TGTGCCAGCAGCCAGCGACCGGGATCTGGCTATGGCTACACCTTC
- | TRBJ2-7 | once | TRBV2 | CASSEAGRVQTYEQYF | TGTGCCAGCAGTGAAGCGGGGCGGGTCCAAACCTACGAGCAGTACTTC
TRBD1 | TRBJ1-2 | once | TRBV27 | CASSGNRGRLPYGYTF | TGTGCCAGCAGTGGAAACAGGGGGCGCTTACCCTATGGCTACACCTTC
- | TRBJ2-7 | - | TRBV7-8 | CASSSVSRYAGTEQYF | TGTGCCAGCAGCTCCGTTTCCCGTTATGCGGGAACCGAGCAGTACTTC
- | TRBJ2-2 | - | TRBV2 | CASWTTGGAGELFF | TGTGCCAGCTGGACGACAGGAGGGGCCGGGGAGCTGTTTTTT
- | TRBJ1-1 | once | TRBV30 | CAWSSIPGGPEAFF | TGTGCCTGGAGTAGTATCCCTGGGGGGCCTGAAGCTTTCTTT
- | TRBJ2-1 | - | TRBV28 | CASRLLLLRDGMSNEQFF | TGTGCCAGCAGACTCCTTCTCCTCAGGGACGGAATGAGCAATGAGCAGTTCTTC
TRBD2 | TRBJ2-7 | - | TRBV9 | CASSEGLAGGFYEQYF | TGTGCCAGCAGCGAGGGACTAGCGGGAGGTTTCTACGAGCAGTACTTC
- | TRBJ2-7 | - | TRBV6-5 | CASSYSKRGDVPEQYF | TGTGCCAGCAGTTACTCAAAGCGCGGGGACGTACCCGAGCAGTACTTC
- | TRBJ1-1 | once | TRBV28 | CASSYTGFAFF | TGTGCCAGCAGCTATACAGGGTTTGCTTTCTTT
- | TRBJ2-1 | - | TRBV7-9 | CASSLGPTSYNEQFF | TGTGCCAGCAGCTTAGGGCCGACGTCCTACAATGAGCAGTTCTTC
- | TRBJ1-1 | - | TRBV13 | CASSSRWEAYAEAFF | TGTGCCAGCAGCTCGCGATGGGAGGCCTACGCTGAAGCTTTCTTT
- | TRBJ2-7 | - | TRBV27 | CASCPHGNLYEQYF | TGTGCCAGCTGTCCCCACGGGAATCTGTACGAGCAGTACTTC
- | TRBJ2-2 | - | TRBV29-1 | CSVRRSNTGELFF | TGCAGCGTGCGGAGGTCGAACACCGGGGAGCTGTTTTTT
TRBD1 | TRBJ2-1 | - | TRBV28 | CASSPSLGQYNEQFF | TGTGCCAGCAGCCCCTCTTTGGGACAGTACAATGAGCAGTTCTTC
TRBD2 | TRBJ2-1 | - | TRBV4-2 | CASSQEMAGAPHEQFF | TGTGCCAGCAGCCAAGAGATGGCGGGAGCGCCGCATGAGCAGTTCTTC
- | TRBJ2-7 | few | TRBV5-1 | CASSLGDYEQYF | TGCGCCAGCAGCTTGGGGGACTACGAGCAGTACTTC
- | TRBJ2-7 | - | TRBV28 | CASSFSREAEQYF | TGTGCCAGCAGTTTCAGCAGAGAGGCCGAGCAGTACTTC
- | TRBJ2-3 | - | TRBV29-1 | CSVVGYPSTDTQYF | TGCAGCGTTGTTGGTTACCCTAGCACAGATACGCAGTATTTT
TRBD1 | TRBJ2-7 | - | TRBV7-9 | CASSWSGQLYEQYF | TGTGCCAGCAGCTGGTCGGGACAGCTCTACGAGCAGTACTTC
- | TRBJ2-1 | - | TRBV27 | CASSNVNEQFF | TGTGCCAGCAGCAACGTAAATGAGCAGTTCTTC
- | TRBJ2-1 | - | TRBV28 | CASSFSLGNEQFF | TGTGCCAGCAGTTTTAGTCTGGGTAATGAGCAGTTCTTC